This TCR beta chain was found in a study of CD8+CD57+ T cells in acquired aplastic anemia. In patients chosen for sequencing, flow cytometry had shown CD8+CD57+ cell expansion. TCR beta VDJ and CDR3 profiling used genomic DNA as template. TCRdb re-called the reads through MiXCR, storing one row per CDR3 protein. The repertoire holds about 240,000 distinct CDR3 sequences, with around 46% as singletons. The sequence came from a human donor with aplastic anemia. Material for sequencing was sorted CD4+, CD8+, or CD8+CD57+ T cells (not recorded which) from PBMCs.

The CDR3: CASSQDPGQGVDEQYF. In DNA, the CDR3 is TGCGCCAGCAGCCAAGATCCCGGACAGGGGGTCGACGAGCAGTACTTC. The chain carries TRBV4-3 and TRBJ2-7; 10 positions match TRBD1. Germline values: CDR1 LGHNA, CDR2 YSLEER. With 0 bases clipped from V and 5 bases from J, the junction kept 7 bases outside the gene matches. The CDR3 is 16 residues long.